This T cell receptor (beta chain) was recovered during a study of cytomegalovirus exposure and HLA in healthy donors. PCR used 60 Vbeta primers and 13 Jbeta primers. Measured with immunoSEQ multiplex PCR; TCRdb has only the in-frame clones, and not every one. The table lists over 150,000 clones, around 75% of them singletons. General study findings and limits: The study listed approximately 170 cytomegalovirus-associated TCR beta chains.

The CDR3 extends over 14 amino acids. Germline V gene lookup returns CDR1 MNHEY and CDR2 SMNVEV (reference sequence). V shed 2 bases and J shed 2 bases, with 10 bases lying between them. Turning to this clone: Its antigen is as yet unknown.

The origin of this receptor is a human donor in good health. The sample consisted of PBMCs. The genes are TRBV27 and TRBJ2-7; tentatively, D is TRBD1 (6 bases). CDR3 protein: CASSLARGAYEQYF. The CDR3 nucleotides read TGTGCCAGCAGTTTAGCCAGGGGAGCCTACGAGCAGTACTTC.